This TCR beta chain was obtained from a study of regulatory T cells in long-lasting Graves disease (dated by TCRdb to the early 2020s). About the investigation overall: To count as having persistent Graves' disease, a patient had to have received antithyroid drug treatment for over 5 years with TSH receptor autoantibodies remaining persistently positive. A total of about 33 samples underwent TCR sequencing, from about 13 patients with persistent Graves' disease and about 20 patients with newly diagnosed Graves' disease. This study used TCR sequencing and RNA sequencing of peripheral blood to compare persistent Graves' disease patients against newly diagnosed Graves' disease patients. The study took place in China and was registered as a clinical trial. In the clinical cohort, patients with persistent Graves' disease had used antithyroid drugs for an average of roughly ten years. Study-wide findings and limitations: Only the TCR beta chain was sequenced and analyzed. TRBV28, TRBJ1-2 and TRBJ2-5 were preferentially used in persistent disease, while TRBV20-1 and TRBJ2-1 were favored in newly diagnosed disease. Because the primary lesion, thyroid tissue, could not be accessed, the study looked at peripheral blood alone. Persistent patients shared more public clonotypes among themselves (around 2,700) than newly diagnosed patients did (over 900). The small sample size was acknowledged by the authors as a limitation that may reduce accuracy. Compared with newly diagnosed patients, persistent Graves' disease patients had lower TCR Shannon entropy and fewer highly expanded clones, which suggests clonal expansion.

Library generation was performed with multiplex PCR. Sequenced on an Illumina HiSeq 4000. iRepertoire HTBI primers and Arm-PCR amplification of CDR3 regions were used to construct TCR beta libraries. Gel purification was performed on PCR products prior to sequencing. From the authors' description of their analysis: Gene usage analysis of CDR3 amino acid clonotypes relied on the 55 to 80 TRBV and about 13 TRBJ segments identified across samples. COPE and FqMerger were used to merge the filtered high-quality paired reads into contigs. BLAST was used to align contigs to IMGT TRBV, TRBD and TRBJ reference genes, and CDR3 was defined according to IMGT. Clonotypes above 0.1% frequency were classified as highly expanded clones. Shannon entropy was used to measure repertoire diversity, and the Gini coefficient was used to measure V-J evenness. A clonotype found in more than one individual was treated as public. TCRdb applied fastp at Q25 and MiXCR to the public reads, then kept only in-frame beta chains. Identical CDR3 proteins give one entry, which carries the most common genes and DNA. Here the V and J calls rest on TCRdb's processing, not on the authors' analysis. This sample is represented by under 500,000 distinct CDR3 sequences; around 20% of them were singletons. Around 20% of the sample comes from the top ten.

On this clonotype itself: No cognate antigen has been identified for it. This may arise from a read error, as a much more abundant clone is one base away.

Trimming removed 5 bases from V and 7 bases from J; the gene matches leave 5 bases unexplained. From the cysteine up to the phenylalanine, the CDR3 has a length of 14 residues. This entry keeps only the CDR3 DNA: 42 bases, framed from base 1. The germline V gene encodes CDR1 SGHTA and CDR2 FQGNSA. This specimen's time point label, interpreted: persistent/refractory GD, antithyroid drugs over 5 years with positive TRAb. For both TCR sequencing and RNA sequencing, RNA was extracted from PBMCs using TRIzol. The diagnosis of Graves' disease followed American Thyroid Association guidelines. Patients for the study were recruited at an endocrinology department in Xi'an, China. From each patient, nine milliliters of peripheral blood was collected into an EDTA anticoagulant tube. Ficoll Paque Plus density gradient separation was used to isolate PBMCs, and no further T cell sorting was performed. RNA quality was checked with an Agilent 2100 Bioanalyzer and agarose gel, and concentration with a NanoDrop 2000.

The clonotype comes from a female donor with Graves disease. This sequence uses TRBV7-2 and TRBJ1-4; 9 of the junction bases match TRBD1. The sequencing here drew on peripheral blood mononuclear cells (PBMCs), taken when the disease was refractory, from a patient treated with antithyroid drugs. The DNA is as follows: TGTGCCAGCAGCGTTGGGACAGGGAGTGAAAAACTGTTTTTT. Its product reads: CASSVGTGSEKLFF. This CDR3, with the reference TRBV7-2 and TRBJ1-4 proteins standing in past its ends, gives the full variable domain GAGVSQSPSNKVTEKGKDVELRCDPISGHTALYWYRQSLGQGLEFLIYFQGNSAPDKSGLPSDRFSAERTGGSVSTLTIQRTQQEDSAVYLCASSVGTGSEKLFFGSGTQLSVL.